This section outlines one T cell receptor (beta chain) sequence together with its context. What it binds is not known. An end of the junction differs from the germline gene, which may be a read error. The entry originates in a study of siplizumab effects on memory and regulatory T cells. General study points: Reactions containing siplizumab showed mappable alloreactive CD4+ clones averaging 68.8% Treg-derived, versus around 25% in controls. Naive T cells apparently outstripped memory cells in diversity and seemed major alloresponse contributors. To unstimulated subsets, only a minor fraction of alloreactive clones could be mapped.

This CDR3 has 15 residues. Looked up from germline, CDR1 is SSHAT and CDR2 is FNYEAQ (reference sequence). This table comes from immunoSEQ multiplex PCR, and its TCRdb copy is limited to in-frame clones, with some not included. The sample holds 90,000 to 130,000 clones, over 85% seen once. Sequencing was done on a sample of CD4+ T cells sorted from blood. The rearrangement joins TRBV7-7 to TRBJ2-1, with TRBD2 matching over 7 bases. The sequence was obtained from a human donor in good health. CDR3 residues: CASSPVSGKYNEQFF. The CDR3 DNA is TGTGCTAGCAGCCCCGTGAGCGGGAAGTACAATGAGCAGTTCTTC.